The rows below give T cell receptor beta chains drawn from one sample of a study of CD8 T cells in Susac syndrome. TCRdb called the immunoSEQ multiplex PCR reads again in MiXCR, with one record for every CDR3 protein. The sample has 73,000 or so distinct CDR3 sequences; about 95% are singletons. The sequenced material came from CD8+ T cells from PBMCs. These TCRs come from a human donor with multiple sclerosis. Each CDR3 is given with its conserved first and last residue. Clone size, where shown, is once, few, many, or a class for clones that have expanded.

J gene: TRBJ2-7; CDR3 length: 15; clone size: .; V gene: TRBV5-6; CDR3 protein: CASSPGSGDGYEQYF
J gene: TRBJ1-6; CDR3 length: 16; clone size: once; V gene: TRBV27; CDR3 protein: CASMQGWSSYNSPLHF
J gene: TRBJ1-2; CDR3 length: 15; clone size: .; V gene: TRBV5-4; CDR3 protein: CASSPMALDTYGYTF
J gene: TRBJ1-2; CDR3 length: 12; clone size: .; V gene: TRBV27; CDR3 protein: CASSKDGGGYTF
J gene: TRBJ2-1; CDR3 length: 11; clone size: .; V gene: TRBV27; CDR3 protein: CASSGRRGGFF
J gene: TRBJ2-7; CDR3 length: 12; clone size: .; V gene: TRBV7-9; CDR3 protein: CASSMDHYEQYF
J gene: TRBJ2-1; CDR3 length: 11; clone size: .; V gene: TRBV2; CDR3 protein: CASSVISEQFF
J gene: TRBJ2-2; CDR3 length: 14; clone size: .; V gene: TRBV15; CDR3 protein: CATSRERSTGELFF
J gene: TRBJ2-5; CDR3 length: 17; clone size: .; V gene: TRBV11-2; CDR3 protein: CASSPPGGTARQETQYF
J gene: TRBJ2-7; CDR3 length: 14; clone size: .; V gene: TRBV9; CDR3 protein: CASTPGQGAYEQYF
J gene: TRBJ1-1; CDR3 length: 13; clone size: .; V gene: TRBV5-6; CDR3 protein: CASSLIQNTEAFF
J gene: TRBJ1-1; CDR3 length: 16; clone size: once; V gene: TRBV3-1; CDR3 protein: CASSQEYNSANTEAFF
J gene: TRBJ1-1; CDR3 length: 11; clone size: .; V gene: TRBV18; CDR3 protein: CASQGGTEAFF
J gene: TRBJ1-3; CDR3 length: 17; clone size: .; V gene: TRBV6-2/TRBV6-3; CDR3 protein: CASRGTRAGTSGNTIYF
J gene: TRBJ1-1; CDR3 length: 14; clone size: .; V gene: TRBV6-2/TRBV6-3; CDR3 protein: CASSYPVGLAEAFF
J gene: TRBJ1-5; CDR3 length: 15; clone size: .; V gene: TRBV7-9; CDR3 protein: CASSPRTGDGQPQHF
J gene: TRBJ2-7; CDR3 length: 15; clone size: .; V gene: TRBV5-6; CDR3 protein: CASSLTGVSTYEQYF
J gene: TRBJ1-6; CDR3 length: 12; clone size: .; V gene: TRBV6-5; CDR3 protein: CASRVTGGMLHF
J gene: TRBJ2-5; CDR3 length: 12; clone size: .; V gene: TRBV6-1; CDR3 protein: CASGMGPETQYF
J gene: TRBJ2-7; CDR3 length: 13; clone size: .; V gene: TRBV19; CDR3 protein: CASRDTSSYEQYF
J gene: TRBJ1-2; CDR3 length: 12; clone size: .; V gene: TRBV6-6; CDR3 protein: CASSYPLDGYTF
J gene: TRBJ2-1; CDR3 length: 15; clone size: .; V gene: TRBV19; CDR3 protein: CASSISSEGGNEQFF
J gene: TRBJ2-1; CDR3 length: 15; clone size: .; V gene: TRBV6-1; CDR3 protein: CASSEGLARIVEQFF
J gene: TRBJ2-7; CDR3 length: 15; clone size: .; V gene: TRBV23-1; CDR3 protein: CASSQYDWSSYEQYF
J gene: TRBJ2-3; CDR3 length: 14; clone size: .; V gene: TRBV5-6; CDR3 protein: CASSWGRGADTQYF
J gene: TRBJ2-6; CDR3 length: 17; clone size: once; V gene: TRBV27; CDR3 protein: CASRPTGSSFEANVLTF
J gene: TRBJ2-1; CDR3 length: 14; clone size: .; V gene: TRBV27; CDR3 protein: CASSSGTSEDEQFF
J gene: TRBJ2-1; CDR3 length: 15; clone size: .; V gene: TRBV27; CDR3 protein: CASSFGGSSYNEQFF
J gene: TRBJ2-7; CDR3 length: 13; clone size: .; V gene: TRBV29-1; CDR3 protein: CSVDSAGGYEQYF
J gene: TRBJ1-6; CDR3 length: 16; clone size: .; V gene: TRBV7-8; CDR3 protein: CATQTPGEGFNSPLHF
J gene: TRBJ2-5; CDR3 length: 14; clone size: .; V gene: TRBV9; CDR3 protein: CASSVSAVRETQYF